The 14 T cell receptor beta chains presented below share a single source sample, sequenced in a study of T cell responses to AZD1222 COVID-19 vaccine listed by TCRdb under 2021. In light of the paper, this sample's time point label describes: about 28 days (+/-7) after the second vaccine dose. Reading the label with the study, this specimen's treatment or condition is: meningococcal conjugate vaccine given as trial control. The library was made by the immunoSEQ multiplex PCR assay. Here the immuneACCESS table is served through TCRdb, limited to in-frame sequences with V and J called. Missing clones are a known gap in these copies; in checked studies unresolved V genes cover under half, and the rest lacks a known reason. This sample has about 120,000 clones in its table, and over 75% of those were observed once. Of the sample, around 3.8% falls within the top ten clones. The material was peripheral blood, obtained 28 days after the second dose of the MenACWY control vaccine. The receptors were gathered from an adult who received the MenACWY meningococcal vaccine as a control.

J is TRBJ1-6 and V is TRBV19; D uncertain. V was trimmed by 2 bases and J by 7 bases, leaving 15 bases between them. CDR1 LNHDA and CDR2 SQIVND come from the germline V gene (reference sequence). The length of the CDR3 is 16 residues. The CDR3 bases are TGTGCCAGTAGTATATTTTTATGGCCGAACAATTCACCCCTCCACTTT. This sequence encodes CASSIFLWPNNSPLHF.

The CDR3 loop is CASSPVDGYGYTF. CDR3 DNA: TGTGCCAGCAGCCCAGTGGACGGGTATGGCTACACCTTC. The chain combines TRBV27 with TRBJ1-2; no clear D gene. This CDR3 has 13 amino acids. Germline CDR1 MNHEY, CDR2 SMNVEV (reference sequence). V was shortened by 6 bases and J by 5 bases, with 13 bases between the two germline ends.

The chain is built from TRBV24-1 and TRBJ2-4, with TRBD1 identical over 7 bases. The junction had 22 bases not matched to a gene; V was cut back by 2 bases and J by 1 base. The CDR3 runs 22 residues. Per the germline V gene, CDR1 is KGHDR and CDR2 is SFDVKD. CDR3 nucleotides: TGTGCCACCAGTGATTACCCCTGGACAGGTTCCCACCTAGAAGAGGCCAAAAACATTCAGTACTTC. It is translated as CATSDYPWTGSHLEEAKNIQYF.

This sequence joins TRBV27 and TRBJ2-7; 8 bases align to TRBD1. Germline V CDR1 and CDR2: MNHEY, SMNVEV (reference sequence). V gave up 4 bases and J gave up 5 bases; unmatched junction bases: 7. The CDR3 covers 14 residues. CDR3 protein: CASSSSRTGHEQYF. CDR3 coding DNA: TGTGCCAGCAGTTCTAGTAGGACAGGGCACGAGCAGTACTTC.

This clone was found a few times. This chain links TRBV2 with TRBJ1-3; the D gene is possibly TRBD1 (6 bases). In germline, CDR1 is SNHLY, CDR2 FYNNEI. V lost 5 bases and J 2 bases, leaving 13 bases between the germline ends. The CDR3 consists of 15 residues. CDR3 in DNA: TGTGCCAGCAGTTATACAGGGAGTCCTGGAAACACCATATATTTT. This codes for CASSYTGSPGNTIYF. Variable domain in full (rest from reference TRBV2 and TRBJ1-3): EPEVTQTPSHQVTQMGQEVILRCVPISNHLYFYWYRQILGQKVEFLVSFYNNEISEKSEIFDDQFSVERPDGSNFTLKIRSTKLEDSAMYFCASSYTGSPGNTIYFGEGSWLTVV.

The chain couples TRBV5-1 to TRBJ1-3; D gene uncertain. The germline CDR1 and CDR2 sequences are SGHRS and YFSETQ. V lost 0 bases and J 0 bases, leaving 7 bases between the germline ends. This CDR3 has 15 residues. CDR3 sequence (DNA): TGCGCCAGCAGCTTGGGGCAGAGCTCTGGAAACACCATATATTTT. Encoded protein: CASSLGQSSGNTIYF.

The gene calls are TRBV7-9 and TRBJ1-4; possibly TRBD1 for D (5 bases). Germline lookup yields CDR1 SEHNR and CDR2 FQNEAQ (reference sequence). Between the trimmed V and J ends, which lost 4 bases and 8 bases, there was a span of 17 bases. The CDR3 has 15 residues. CDR3 residues: CASSWGTPGGEKLFF. In DNA, the CDR3 is TGTGCCAGCAGCTGGGGGACGCCGGGAGGCGAAAAACTGTTTTTT.

The chain has TRBV4-1 and TRBJ1-3; a possible D gene is TRBD1 (6 bases). Germline V gene sequence: CDR1 MGHRA, CDR2 YSYEKL. V lost 0 bases and J 4 bases, leaving 13 bases between the germline ends. CDR3 length equals 16 residues. The CDR3 coding sequence is TGCGCCAGCAGCCAAGAGCGGGGGGCATCAGGAAACACCATATATTTT. Translated, it gives CASSQERGASGNTIYF.

The chain couples TRBV19 to TRBJ2-6, with 11 bases matching TRBD1. V shed 6 bases and J 0 bases; nucleotides not matched to a gene: 7. CDR3 length: 18 amino acids. The germline CDR1 and CDR2 sequences are LNHDA and SQIVND (reference sequence). CDR3 residues: CASSPLGTGGSGANVLTF. The CDR3 coding sequence is TGTGCCAGTAGCCCCCTGGGGACAGGGGGCTCTGGGGCCAACGTCCTGACTTTC. Complete variable domain (other parts from reference TRBV19 and TRBJ2-6): DGGITQSPKYLFRKEGQNVTLSCEQNLNHDAMYWYRQDPGQGLRLIYYSQIVNDFQKGDIAEGYSVSREKKESFPLTVTSAQKNPTAFYLCASSPLGTGGSGANVLTFGAGSRLTVL.

This clone was picked up one time. The gene calls are TRBV3-1 (or the pseudogene TRBV3-2) and TRBJ2-1; 7 nucleotides line up with TRBD2. The CDR3 is 16 residues long. Germline V gene data show CDR1 as LGHDT and CDR2 as YNNKEL (reference sequence). Trimming at V came to 0 bases and at J to 5 bases, leaving 7 bases not matched to a gene. The CDR3 DNA reads as TGTGCCAGCAGCCAAGATCAAAGCGGGGCACACAATGAGCAGTTCTTC. Its translation: CASSQDQSGAHNEQFF.

V and J are TRBV4-2 and TRBJ1-5; D gene unclear. From germline, CDR1 is LGHNA and CDR2 YNFKEQ. The germline V and J ends were trimmed by 0 bases and 2 bases, with 11 bases remaining between them. The CDR3 is made up of 16 amino acids. CDR3 DNA sequence: TGTGCCAGCAGCCAAGAAGAGAGGGTTGGCAATCAGCCCCAGCATTTT. Protein product: CASSQEERVGNQPQHF.

The chain employs TRBV6-5 and TRBJ2-7, with D possibly being TRBD1 (5 bases). The V and J ends lost 7 bases and 6 bases respectively, with 19 bases between them. This CDR3 is built from 14 residues. Germline V gene sequence: CDR1 MNHEY, CDR2 SVGAGI. CDR3 coding DNA: TGTGCCAGCACCCCAGGGCCTCCTTTAGGCGAGCAGTACGTC. Its translation: CASTPGPPLGEQYV.

The chain is built from TRBV6-5 and TRBJ2-5; 8 positions match TRBD1. This CDR3 contains 15 residues. In germline, CDR1 is MNHEY, CDR2 SVGAGI. Trimming at V came to 6 bases and at J to 1 base, leaving 7 bases not matched to a gene. The CDR3 sequence: CASSRKDRAQETQYF. CDR3 DNA sequence: TGTGCCAGCAGCCGTAAGGACAGGGCCCAAGAGACCCAGTACTTC.

The V call is TRBV27, the J call TRBJ2-2; 9 positions match TRBD1. CDR1 and CDR2 (germline): MNHEY, SMNVEV (reference sequence). This CDR3 is 15 amino acids long. V lost 5 bases and J lost 3; bases outside the gene matches: 4. This CDR3 reads CASSKDRGHTGELFF. As DNA, the CDR3 is TGTGCCAGCAGTAAGGACAGGGGTCACACCGGGGAGCTGTTTTTT.